This T cell receptor beta chain is drawn from a study of long-term antiretroviral therapy in people with HIV. General study points: Every time point showed a repertoire led by clones expanded before ART.

Points on this clone: Its target is unknown.

Survey-level immunoSEQ v3.0 assays were run. Per-sample sequencing targets were roughly 40,000-50,000 T-cell genomes. The method was immunoSEQ multiplex PCR; TCRdb's version includes in-frame clones alone and lacks a portion of them. The sample carries roughly 5,000 clones, around 80% recorded once. The V gene's germline CDR1 is LGHNA and CDR2 YSLEER. The CDR3 runs 14 residues. V shed 4 bases and J shed 0 bases, with 9 bases lying between them. Roughly 1-10 million cryopreserved PBMC were held in samples before DNA extraction. The V call is TRBV4-3, the J call TRBJ1-2, with D tentatively TRBD1 (5 bases). This TCR derives from a middle-aged man with HIV. The sample consisted of unsorted PBMCs, taken 1.8 years before starting antiretroviral therapy. CDR3 nucleotide sequence: TGCGCCAGCAGCCGGGGGGAGACTAACTATGGCTACACCTTC. Translation: CASSRGETNYGYTF.